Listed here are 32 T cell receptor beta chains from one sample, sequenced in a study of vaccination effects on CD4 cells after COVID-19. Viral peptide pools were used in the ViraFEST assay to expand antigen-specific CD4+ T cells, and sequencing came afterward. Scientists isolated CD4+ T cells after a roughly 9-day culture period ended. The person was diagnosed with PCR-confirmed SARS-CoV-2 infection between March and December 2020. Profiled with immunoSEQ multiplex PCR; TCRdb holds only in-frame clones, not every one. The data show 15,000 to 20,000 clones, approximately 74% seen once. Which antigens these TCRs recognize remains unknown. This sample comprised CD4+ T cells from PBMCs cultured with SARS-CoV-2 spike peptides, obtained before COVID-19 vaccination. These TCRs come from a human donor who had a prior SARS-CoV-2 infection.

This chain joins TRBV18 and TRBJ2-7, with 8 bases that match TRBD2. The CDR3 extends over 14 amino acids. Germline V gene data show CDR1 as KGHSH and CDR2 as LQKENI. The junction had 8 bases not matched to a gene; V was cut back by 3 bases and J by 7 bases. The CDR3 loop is CASSPGLVSGEQYF. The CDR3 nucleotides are TGTGCCAGCTCACCGGGACTAGTATCGGGTGAGCAGTACTTC.

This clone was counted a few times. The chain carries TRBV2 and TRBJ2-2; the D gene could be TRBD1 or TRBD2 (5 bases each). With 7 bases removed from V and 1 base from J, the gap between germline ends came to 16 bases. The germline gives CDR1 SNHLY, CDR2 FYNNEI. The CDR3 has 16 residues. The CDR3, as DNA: TGTGCCAGCAATCAGTGGGGGATTAGGAACACCGGGGAGCTGTTTTTT. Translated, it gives CASNQWGIRNTGELFF.

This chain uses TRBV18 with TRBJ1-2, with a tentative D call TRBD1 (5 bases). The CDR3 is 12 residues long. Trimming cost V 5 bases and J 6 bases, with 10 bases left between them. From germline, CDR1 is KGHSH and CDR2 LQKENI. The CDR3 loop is CASSAPGNGYTF. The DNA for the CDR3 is TGTGCCAGCTCAGCTCCAGGGAATGGCTACACCTTC.

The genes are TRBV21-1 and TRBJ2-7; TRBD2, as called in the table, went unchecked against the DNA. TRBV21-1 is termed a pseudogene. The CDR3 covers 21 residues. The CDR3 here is CASSKPRDPGTSGMFSYEQYF. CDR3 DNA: TGTGCCAGCAGCAAACCCCGTGATCCCGGGACTAGCGGGATGTTCTCCTACGAGCAGTACTTC.

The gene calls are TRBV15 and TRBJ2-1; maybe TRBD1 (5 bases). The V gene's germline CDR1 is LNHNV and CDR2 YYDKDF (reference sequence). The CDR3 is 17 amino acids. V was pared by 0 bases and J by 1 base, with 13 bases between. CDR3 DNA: TGTGCCACCAGCAGAGAATCAGCAGGGTGGTCCTACAATGAGCAGTTCTTC. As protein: CATSRESAGWSYNEQFF.

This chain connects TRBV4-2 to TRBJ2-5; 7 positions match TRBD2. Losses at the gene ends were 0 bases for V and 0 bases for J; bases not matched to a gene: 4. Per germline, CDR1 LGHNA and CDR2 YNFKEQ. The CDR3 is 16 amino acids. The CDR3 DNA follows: TGTGCCAGCAGCCAAGAGGGACTACCGTACCAAGAGACCCAGTACTTC. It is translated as CASSQEGLPYQETQYF.

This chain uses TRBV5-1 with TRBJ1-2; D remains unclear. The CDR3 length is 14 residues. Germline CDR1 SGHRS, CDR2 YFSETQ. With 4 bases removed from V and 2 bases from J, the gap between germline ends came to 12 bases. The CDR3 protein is CASSPISGNYGYTF. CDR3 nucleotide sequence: TGCGCCAGCAGCCCAATCTCGGGCAACTATGGCTACACCTTC.

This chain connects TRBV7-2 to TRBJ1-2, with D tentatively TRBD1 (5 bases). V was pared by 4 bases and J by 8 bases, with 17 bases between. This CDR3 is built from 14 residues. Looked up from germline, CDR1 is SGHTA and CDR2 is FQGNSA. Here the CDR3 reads CASSSSRTNTGYTF. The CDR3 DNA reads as TGTGCCAGCAGCTCAAGTCGGACAAATACGGGCTACACCTTC.

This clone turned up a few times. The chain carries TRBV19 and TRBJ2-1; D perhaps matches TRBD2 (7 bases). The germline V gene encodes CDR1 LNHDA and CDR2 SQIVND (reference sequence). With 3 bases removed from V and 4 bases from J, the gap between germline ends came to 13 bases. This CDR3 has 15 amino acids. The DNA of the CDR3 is TGTGCCAGTAGTATTAGGGGGGAGGGTTACAATGAGCAGTTCTTC. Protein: CASSIRGEGYNEQFF.

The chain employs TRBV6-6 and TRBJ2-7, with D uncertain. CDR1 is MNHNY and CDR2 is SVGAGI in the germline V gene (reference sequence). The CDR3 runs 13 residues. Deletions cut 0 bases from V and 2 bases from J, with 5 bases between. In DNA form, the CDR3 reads TGTGCCAGCAGTTACTCTAGGGCCTACGAGCAGTACTTC. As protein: CASSYSRAYEQYF.

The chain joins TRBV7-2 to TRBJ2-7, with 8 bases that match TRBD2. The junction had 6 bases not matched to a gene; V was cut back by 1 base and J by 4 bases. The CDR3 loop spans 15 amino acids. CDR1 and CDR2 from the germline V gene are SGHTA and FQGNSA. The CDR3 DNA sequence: TGTGCCAGCAGCTTAGAACTACGGGGGGGGTACGAGCAGTACTTC. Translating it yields CASSLELRGGYEQYF.

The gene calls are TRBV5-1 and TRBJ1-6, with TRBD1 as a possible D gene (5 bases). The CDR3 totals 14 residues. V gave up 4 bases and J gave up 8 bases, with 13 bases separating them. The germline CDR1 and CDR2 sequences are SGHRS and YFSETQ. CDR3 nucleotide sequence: TGCGCCAGCAGCCGGCAGGGTTCCGATTCACCCCTCCACTTT. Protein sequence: CASSRQGSDSPLHF.

The DNA of the CDR3 is TGCGCCAGCAGCTTGTCTAGCGTATCCACAGATACGCAGTATTTT. It codes for CASSLSSVSTDTQYF. The chain joins TRBV5-1 to TRBJ2-3; D might be TRBD2 (6 bases). V was shortened by 1 base and J by 2 bases, with 11 bases between the two germline ends. The germline V gene encodes CDR1 SGHRS and CDR2 YFSETQ. This CDR3 comprises 15 residues.

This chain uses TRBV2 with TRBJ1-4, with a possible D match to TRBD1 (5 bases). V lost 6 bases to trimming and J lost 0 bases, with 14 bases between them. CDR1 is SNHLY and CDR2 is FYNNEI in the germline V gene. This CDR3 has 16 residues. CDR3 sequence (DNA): TGTGCCAGCAGCCCGACAGAAATCGCAACTAATGAAAAACTGTTTTTT. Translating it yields CASSPTEIATNEKLFF.

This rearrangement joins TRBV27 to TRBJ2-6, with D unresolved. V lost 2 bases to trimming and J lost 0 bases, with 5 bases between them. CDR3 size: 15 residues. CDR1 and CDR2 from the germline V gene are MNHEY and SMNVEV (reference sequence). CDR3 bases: TGTGCCAGCAGTTTAGTGTCCTCTGGGGCCAACGTCCTGACTTTC. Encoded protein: CASSLVSSGANVLTF. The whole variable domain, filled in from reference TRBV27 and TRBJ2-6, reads EAQVTQNPRYLITVTGKKLTVTCSQNMNHEYMSWYRQDPGLGLRQIYYSMNVEVTDKGDVPEGYKVSRKEKRNFPLILESPSPNQTSLYFCASSLVSSGANVLTFGAGSRLTVL.

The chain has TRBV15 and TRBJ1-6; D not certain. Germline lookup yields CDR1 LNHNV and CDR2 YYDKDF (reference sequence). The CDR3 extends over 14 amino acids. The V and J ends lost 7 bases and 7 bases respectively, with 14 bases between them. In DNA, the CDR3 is TGTGCCACCAAGGCGGGTGCACGAAATTCACCCCTCCACTTT. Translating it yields CATKAGARNSPLHF. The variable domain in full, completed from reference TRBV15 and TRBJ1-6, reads DAMVIQNPRYQVTQFGKPVTLSCSQTLNHNVMYWYQQKSSQAPKLLFHYYDKDFNNEADTPDNFQSRRPNTSFCFLDIRSPGLGDTAMYLCATKAGARNSPLHFGNGTRLTVT.

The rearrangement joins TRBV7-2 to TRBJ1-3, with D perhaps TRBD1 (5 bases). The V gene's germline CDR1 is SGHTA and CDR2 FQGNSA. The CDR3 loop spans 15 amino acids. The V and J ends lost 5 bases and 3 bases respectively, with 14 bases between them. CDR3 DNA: TGTGCCAGCAGCGTGCGTGGGGGTGGTGGAAACACCATATATTTT. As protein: CASSVRGGGGNTIYF.

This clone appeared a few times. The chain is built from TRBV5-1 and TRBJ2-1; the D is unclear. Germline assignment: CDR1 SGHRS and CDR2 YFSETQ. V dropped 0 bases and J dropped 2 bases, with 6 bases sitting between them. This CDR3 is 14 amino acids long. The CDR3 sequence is CASSLEATYNEQFF. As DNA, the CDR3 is TGCGCCAGCAGCTTGGAGGCAACCTACAATGAGCAGTTCTTC.

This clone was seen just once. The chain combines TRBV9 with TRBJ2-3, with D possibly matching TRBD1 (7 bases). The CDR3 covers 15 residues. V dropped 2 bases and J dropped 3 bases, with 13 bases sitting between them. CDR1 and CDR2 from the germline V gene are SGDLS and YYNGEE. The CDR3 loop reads CASSVRGVITDTQYF. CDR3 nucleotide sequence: TGTGCCAGCAGCGTCAGGGGGGTAATAACAGATACGCAGTATTTT.

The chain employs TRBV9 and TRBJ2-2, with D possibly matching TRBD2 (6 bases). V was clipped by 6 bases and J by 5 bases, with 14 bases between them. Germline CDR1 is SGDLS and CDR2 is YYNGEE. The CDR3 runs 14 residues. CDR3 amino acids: CASTSLSGTGELFF. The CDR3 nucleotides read TGTGCCAGCACCTCCCTCAGCGGGACCGGGGAGCTGTTTTTT. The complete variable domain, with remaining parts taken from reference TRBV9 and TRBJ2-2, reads DSGVTQTPKHLITATGQRVTLRCSPRSGDLSVYWYQQSLDQGLQFLIQYYNGEERAKGNILERFSAQQFPDLHSELNLSSLELGDSALYFCASTSLSGTGELFFGEGSRLTVL.

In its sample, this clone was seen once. The CDR3 is CASSVAAGLAGDTQYF. The CDR3 coding sequence is TGTGCCAGCAGCGTAGCTGCAGGACTAGCGGGAGATACGCAGTATTTT. The rearrangement uses TRBV9 and TRBJ2-3, with 11 bases aligning to TRBD2. The V segment lost 0 bases and the J segment 5 bases; nucleotides outside the gene matches: 5. The CDR3 consists of 16 residues. In germline, CDR1 is SGDLS, CDR2 YYNGEE. The whole variable domain, filled in from reference TRBV9 and TRBJ2-3, reads DSGVTQTPKHLITATGQRVTLRCSPRSGDLSVYWYQQSLDQGLQFLIQYYNGEERAKGNILERFSAQQFPDLHSELNLSSLELGDSALYFCASSVAAGLAGDTQYFGPGTRLTVL.

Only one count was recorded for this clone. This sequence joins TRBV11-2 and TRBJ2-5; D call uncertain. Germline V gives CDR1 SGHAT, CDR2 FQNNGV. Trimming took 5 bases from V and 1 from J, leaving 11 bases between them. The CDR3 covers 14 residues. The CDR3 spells CASSPGWGQETQYF. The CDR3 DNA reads TGTGCCAGCAGCCCCGGATGGGGCCAAGAGACCCAGTACTTC.

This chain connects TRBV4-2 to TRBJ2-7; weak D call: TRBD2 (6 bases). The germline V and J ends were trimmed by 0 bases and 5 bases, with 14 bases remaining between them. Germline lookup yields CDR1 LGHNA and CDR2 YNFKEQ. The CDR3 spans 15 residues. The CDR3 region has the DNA TGTGCCAGCAGCCAAGAGTCCCGGGAGTTCCACGAGCAGTACTTC. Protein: CASSQESREFHEQYF.

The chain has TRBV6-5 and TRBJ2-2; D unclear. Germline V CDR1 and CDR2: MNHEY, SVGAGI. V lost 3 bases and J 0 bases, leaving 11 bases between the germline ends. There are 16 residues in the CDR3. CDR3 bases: TGTGCCAGCAGTTATGGCAGTTACACGAACACCGGGGAGCTGTTTTTT. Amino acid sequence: CASSYGSYTNTGELFF.

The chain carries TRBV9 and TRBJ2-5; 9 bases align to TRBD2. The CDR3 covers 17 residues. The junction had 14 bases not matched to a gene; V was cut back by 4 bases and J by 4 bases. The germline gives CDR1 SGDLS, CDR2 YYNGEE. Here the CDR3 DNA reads TGTGCCAGCAGCCCTGGGGAGAAGCGGGGGGCACTAGAGACCCAGTACTTC. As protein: CASSPGEKRGALETQYF.

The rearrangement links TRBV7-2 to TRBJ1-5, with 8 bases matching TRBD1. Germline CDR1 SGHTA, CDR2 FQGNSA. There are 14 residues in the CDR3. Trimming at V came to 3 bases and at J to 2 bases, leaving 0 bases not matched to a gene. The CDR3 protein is CASSLDRGNQPQHF. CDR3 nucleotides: TGTGCCAGCAGCTTGGACAGGGGCAATCAGCCCCAGCATTTT.

CDR3 sequence reads: CASSRDKSNQPQHF. For the CDR3, the DNA is TGTGCCAGCAGTCGCGACAAAAGCAATCAGCCCCAGCATTTT. The V and J genes are TRBV28 and TRBJ1-5; no definite D call. Germline V gene data show CDR1 as MDHEN and CDR2 as SYDVKM. Trimming took 5 bases from V and 1 from J, leaving 9 bases between them. The CDR3 spans 14 residues.

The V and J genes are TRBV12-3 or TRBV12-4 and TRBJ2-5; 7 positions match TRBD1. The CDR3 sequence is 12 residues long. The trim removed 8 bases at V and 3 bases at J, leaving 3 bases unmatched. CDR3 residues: CASRQGKETQYF. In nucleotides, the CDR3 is TGTGCCAGCCGACAGGGAAAAGAGACCCAGTACTTC.

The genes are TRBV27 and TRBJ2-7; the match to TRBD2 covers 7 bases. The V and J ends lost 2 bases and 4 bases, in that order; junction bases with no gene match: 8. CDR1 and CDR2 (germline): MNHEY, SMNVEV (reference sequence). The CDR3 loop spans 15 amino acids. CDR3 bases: TGTGCCAGCAGTTTAAAATGGGAGGGCCATTACGAGCAGTACTTC. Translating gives CASSLKWEGHYEQYF.

DNA of the CDR3: TGTGCCACCAGCAGAGATCGGGGCGCTCCTAGCGGGGGAGAGACCCAGTACTTC. Encoded protein: CATSRDRGAPSGGETQYF. V and J are TRBV15 and TRBJ2-5; 10 bases match TRBD2. The V gene end was trimmed by 0 bases and the J gene end by 4 bases; junction bases not matched to a gene: 11. The CDR3 has 18 amino acids. Per germline, CDR1 LNHNV and CDR2 YYDKDF (reference sequence).

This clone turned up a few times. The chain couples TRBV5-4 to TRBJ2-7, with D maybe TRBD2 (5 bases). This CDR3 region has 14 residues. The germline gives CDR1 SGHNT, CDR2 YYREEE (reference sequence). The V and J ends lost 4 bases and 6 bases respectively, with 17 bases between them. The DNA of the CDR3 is TGTGCCAGCAGCCTGGGTTCCAATCGGGGCGAGCAGTACTTC. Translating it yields CASSLGSNRGEQYF. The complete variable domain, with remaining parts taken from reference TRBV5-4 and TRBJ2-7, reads ETGVTQSPTHLIKTRGQQVTLRCSSQSGHNTVSWYQQALGQGPQFIFQYYREEENGRGNFPPRFSGLQFPNYSSELNVNALELDDSALYLCASSLGSNRGEQYFGPGTRLTVT.

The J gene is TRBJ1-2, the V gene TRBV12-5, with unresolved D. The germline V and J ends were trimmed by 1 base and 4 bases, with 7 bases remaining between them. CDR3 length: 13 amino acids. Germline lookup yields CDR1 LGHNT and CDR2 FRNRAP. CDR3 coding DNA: TGTGCTAGTGGTTTGGAATGGAGCTATGGCTACACCTTC. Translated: CASGLEWSYGYTF. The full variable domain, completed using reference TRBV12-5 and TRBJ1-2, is DARVTQTPRHKVTEMGQEVTMRCQPILGHNTVFWYRQTMMQGLELLAYFRNRAPLDDSGMPKDRFSAEMPDATLATLKIQPSEPRDSAVYFCASGLEWSYGYTFGSGTRLTVV.